Listed below are T cell receptor beta chains from one sample, sequenced in a study of shared clonotypes between healthy human individuals. Clones were sequenced by immunoSEQ multiplex PCR, and TCRdb holds only the in-frame ones, with some missing. The profile covers 2 million to 2.5 million clones, with about 94% appearing a single time and roughly 0.13% taken by the ten largest. The sample taken for sequencing was naive CD4+ T cells sorted from blood. These receptors originate from a man aged 18-30 years in good health. Each CDR3 is given with its conserved first and last residue. The D gene is left open where the match is weak. Expanded clones are given a class, and other clones once, few, many or no size at all.

j_gene	v_gene	d_gene	abundance	CDR3nt	CDR3aa
TRBJ1-1	TRBV5-6	TRBD1	.	TGTGCCAGCAGCTACGACAGGGGTCGCACTGAAGCTTTCTTT	CASSYDRGRTEAFF
TRBJ2-7	TRBV25-1	TRBD1	.	TGTGCCAGCATGGTGGGACAGGTTCGAGGGGAGCAGTACTTC	CASMVGQVRGEQYF
TRBJ2-5	TRBV6-5	.	.	TGTGCCAGCAGCCCCGGGTACGGGACGGGAGTGGCCCAGTACTTC	CASSPGYGTGVAQYF
TRBJ2-2	TRBV10-1	TRBD2	.	TGCGCCACCTCAGCGGGAGAGGGCACCGGGGAGCTGTTTTTT	CATSAGEGTGELFF
TRBJ1-1	TRBV13	.	.	TGTGCCAGCAGCCCCCTATCGAACACTGAAGCTTTCTTT	CASSPLSNTEAFF
TRBJ2-3	TRBV7-9	.	.	TGTGCCAGCAGCCCCCAGGTAGGGACGCAGTATTTT	CASSPQVGTQYF
TRBJ2-3	TRBV11-3	TRBD1	.	TGTGCCAGCAGCTCGGGACAGGGTGGAAGAACAGATACGCAGTATTTT	CASSSGQGGRTDTQYF
TRBJ2-6	TRBV6-5	.	.	TGTGCCAGCAGCCCCTACTCTGGGGCCAACGTCCTGACTTTC	CASSPYSGANVLTF
TRBJ2-7	TRBV18	.	.	TGTGCCAGCTCACCATCGAACTACGAGCAGTACTTC	CASSPSNYEQYF
TRBJ2-1	TRBV19	.	.	TGTGCCAGTAGTCACAGGGGGCTAGCGGGTTCCAATGAGCAGTTCTTC	CASSHRGLAGSNEQFF
TRBJ2-3	TRBV6-6	TRBD2	.	TGTGCCAGCAGGGTAGCGGGAGGGCCTAAGTATTTT	CASRVAGGPKYF
TRBJ2-7	TRBV6-1	TRBD2	once	TGTGCCAGCAGTGAAACTAGCGGGAGGTGGTACGAGCAGTACTTC	CASSETSGRWYEQYF
TRBJ1-5	TRBV6-1	.	.	TGTGCCAGCAGCCTAGGGGCGAATCAGCCCCAGCATTTT	CASSLGANQPQHF
TRBJ2-5	TRBV7-9	TRBD1	.	TGTGCCAGCAGCTTGGGACAGGGTCACCAAGAGACCCAGTACTTC	CASSLGQGHQETQYF
TRBJ1-2	TRBV2	.	.	TGTGCCAGCAGCGCAGACAGAGGCTATGGCTACACCTTC	CASSADRGYGYTF
TRBJ2-2	TRBV7-9	TRBD2	.	TGTGCCAGCAGCGATCGCGGGGGGCAATCCACCGGGGAGCTGTTTTTT	CASSDRGGQSTGELFF
TRBJ2-1	TRBV27	.	.	TGTGCCAGCAGTTTAATCGGTTACAATGAGCAGTTCTTC	CASSLIGYNEQFF
TRBJ2-7	TRBV5-4	.	.	TGTGCCAGCAGCTTGGACAGACCCGGCGGGGAGCAGTACTTC	CASSLDRPGGEQYF
TRBJ1-2	TRBV10-1	.	.	TGCGCCAGCAGTGATCGGCAGAACTATGGCTACACCTTC	CASSDRQNYGYTF
TRBJ1-1	TRBV2	.	.	TGTGCCAGCAGTGACAGGGGAGCAGTGAACACTGAAGCTTTCTTT	CASSDRGAVNTEAFF
TRBJ1-1	TRBV5-1	.	.	TGCGCCAGCAGCTTGGGGGGAAGCACTGAAGCTTTCTTT	CASSLGGSTEAFF
TRBJ2-7	TRBV11-3	TRBD2	.	TGTGCCAGCAGCTCCAGCGGGAGCCACGAGCAGTACTTC	CASSSSGSHEQYF